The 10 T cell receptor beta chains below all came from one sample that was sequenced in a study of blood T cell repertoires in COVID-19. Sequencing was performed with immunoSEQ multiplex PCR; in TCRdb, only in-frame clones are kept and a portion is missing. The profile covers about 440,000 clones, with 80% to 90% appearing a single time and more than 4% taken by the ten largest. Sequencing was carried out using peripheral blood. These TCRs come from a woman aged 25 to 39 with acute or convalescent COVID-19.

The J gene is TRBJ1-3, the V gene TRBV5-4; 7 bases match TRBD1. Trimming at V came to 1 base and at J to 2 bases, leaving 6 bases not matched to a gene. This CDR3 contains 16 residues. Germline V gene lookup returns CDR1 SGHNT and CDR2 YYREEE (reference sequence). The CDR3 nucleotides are TGTGCCAGCAGCTTGTCCCAAACAGGGGCTGGAAACACCATATATTTT. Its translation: CASSLSQTGAGNTIYF.

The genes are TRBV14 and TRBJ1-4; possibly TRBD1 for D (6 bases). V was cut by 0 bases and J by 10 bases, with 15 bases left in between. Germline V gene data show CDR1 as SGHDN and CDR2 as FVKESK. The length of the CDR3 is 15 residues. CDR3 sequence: CASSQDTGSVGKLFF. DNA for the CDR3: TGTGCCAGCAGCCAAGATACAGGGTCTGTTGGAAAACTGTTTTTT.

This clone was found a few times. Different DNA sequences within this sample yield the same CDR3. CDR3 in DNA: TGTGCCAGCAGGACTAGCAGCACAGATACGCAGTATTTT. This codes for CASRTSSTDTQYF. The rearrangement links TRBV12-3 or TRBV12-4 to TRBJ2-3; 7 bases are shared with TRBD2. V dropped 6 bases and J dropped 0; count of bases not matched to a gene: 0. The CDR3 totals 13 residues.

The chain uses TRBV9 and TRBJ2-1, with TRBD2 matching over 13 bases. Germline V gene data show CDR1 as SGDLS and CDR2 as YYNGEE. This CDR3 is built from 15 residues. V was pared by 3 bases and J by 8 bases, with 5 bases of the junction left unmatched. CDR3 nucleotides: TGTGCCAGCAGCGCCACTAGCGGGGGGGCCCATGAGCAGTTCTTC. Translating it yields CASSATSGGAHEQFF.

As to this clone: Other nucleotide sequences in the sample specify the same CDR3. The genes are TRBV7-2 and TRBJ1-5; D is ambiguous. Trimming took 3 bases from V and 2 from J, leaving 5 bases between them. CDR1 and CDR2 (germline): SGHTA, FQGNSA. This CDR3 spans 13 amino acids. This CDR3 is CASSFQGNQPQHF. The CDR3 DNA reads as TGTGCCAGCAGCTTCCAGGGCAATCAGCCCCAGCATTTT.

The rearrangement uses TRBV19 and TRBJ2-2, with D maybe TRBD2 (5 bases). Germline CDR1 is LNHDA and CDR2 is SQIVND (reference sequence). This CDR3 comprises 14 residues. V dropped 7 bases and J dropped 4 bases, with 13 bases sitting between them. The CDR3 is CASTPAGLTGELFF. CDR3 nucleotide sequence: TGTGCCAGTACCCCCGCGGGTCTCACCGGGGAGCTGTTTTTT.

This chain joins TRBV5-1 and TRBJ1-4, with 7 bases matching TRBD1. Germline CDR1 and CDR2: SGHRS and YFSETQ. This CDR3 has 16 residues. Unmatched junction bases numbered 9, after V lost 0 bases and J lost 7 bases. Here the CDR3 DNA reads TGCGCCAGCAGCTTGGGTAGGGACAGACTCCCTGAAAAACTGTTTTTT. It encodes CASSLGRDRLPEKLFF.

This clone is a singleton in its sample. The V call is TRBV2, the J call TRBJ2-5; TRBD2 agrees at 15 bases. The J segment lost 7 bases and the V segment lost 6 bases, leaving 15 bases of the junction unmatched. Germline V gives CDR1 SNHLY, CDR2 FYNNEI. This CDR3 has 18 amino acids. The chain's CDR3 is CASRARGLAGGNVGTQYF. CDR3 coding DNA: TGTGCCAGCAGGGCAAGGGGACTAGCGGGGGGTAACGTGGGGACCCAGTACTTC.

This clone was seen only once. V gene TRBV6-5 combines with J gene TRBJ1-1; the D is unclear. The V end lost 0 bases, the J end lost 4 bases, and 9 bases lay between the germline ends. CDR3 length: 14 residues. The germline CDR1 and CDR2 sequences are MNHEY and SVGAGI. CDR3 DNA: TGTGCCAGCAGTTACTCGAGGGATAGCACTGAAGCTTTCTTT. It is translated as CASSYSRDSTEAFF.

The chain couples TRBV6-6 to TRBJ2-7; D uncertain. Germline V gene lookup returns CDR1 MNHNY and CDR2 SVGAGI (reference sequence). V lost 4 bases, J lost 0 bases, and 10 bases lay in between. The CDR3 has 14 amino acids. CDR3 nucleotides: TGTGCCAGCAGTTTAGACGGAGTCTCCTACGAGCAGTACTTC. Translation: CASSLDGVSYEQYF.